Each of the 8 T cell receptor beta chains below was sequenced from the same sample in a study of blood T cells in healthy people across ages. The use of a sample-barcoded 5' primer and a J-beta primer mix characterized a second PCR of roughly 6 to 11 cycles. TCRdb independently ran MiXCR on the 5' RACE reads; one entry per CDR3 protein. The sample lists more than 700,000 distinct CDR3 sequences; about 47% were seen once. Sequencing input: blood. The receptor source for this set is a man aged 80 or over in good health.

In its sample, this clonotype was seen a few times. CDR3 bases: TGTGCCAGCAGCCTGGGGGCAACTAGCGGGAGGACCTACGAGCAGTACTTC. Translating gives CASSLGATSGRTYEQYF. V gene TRBV5-5 combines with J gene TRBJ2-7; 12 bases fit TRBD2. With V trimmed by 4 bases and J by 2 bases, 10 bases remained unmatched. The CDR3 is 17 amino acids. Germline V gives CDR1 SGHKS, CDR2 YYEKEE (reference sequence).

The chain couples TRBV20-1 to TRBJ2-7; 8 nucleotides match TRBD1. This CDR3 is built from 14 residues. Germline CDR1 and CDR2: DFQATT and SNEGSKA (reference sequence). The J segment lost 2 bases and the V segment lost 7 bases, leaving 10 bases of the junction unmatched. DNA of the CDR3: TGCAGTGGCGCGCACAGGGGGTGGACCTACGAGCAGTACTTC. It encodes CSGAHRGWTYEQYF.

This clonotype came up once. The J gene is TRBJ2-1, the V gene TRBV9, with D possibly matching TRBD2 (6 bases). The V gene lost 3 bases and the J gene lost 4 bases, with 14 bases spanning the gap. There are 15 residues in the CDR3. Germline values: CDR1 SGDLS, CDR2 YYNGEE. The CDR3 here is CASSETEGLYNEQFF. The DNA for the CDR3 is TGTGCCAGCAGCGAAACCGAGGGACTTTACAATGAGCAGTTCTTC.

This clonotype turned up a few times. The chain links TRBV2 to TRBJ1-6, with D possibly being TRBD1 (6 bases). This CDR3 region has 13 residues. Germline V gene data show CDR1 as SNHLY and CDR2 as FYNNEI. The V end was cut by 3 bases, the J end by 8 bases, with 8 bases between. The CDR3 is CASSEEGDSPLHF. Written as DNA, the CDR3 is TGTGCCAGCAGTGAGGAGGGGGATTCACCCCTCCACTTT.

This clonotype came up once. The chain couples TRBV12-3 or TRBV12-4 to TRBJ2-3, with D possibly TRBD2 on 5 matching bases. V lost 6 bases to trimming and J lost 6 bases, with 10 bases between them. The CDR3 sequence is 12 residues long. CDR3 sequence reads: CASRADGDTQYF. The CDR3 DNA reads TGTGCCAGCAGAGCGGACGGGGATACGCAGTATTTT.

This chain joins TRBV2 and TRBJ1-4; D possibly corresponds to TRBD1 (6 bases). Looked up from germline, CDR1 is SNHLY and CDR2 is FYNNEI. V shed 6 bases and J shed 7 bases, with 18 bases lying between them. This CDR3 comprises 15 residues. CDR3 in DNA: TGTGCCAGCAGAGTACAGGGCGGGGATGGTGAAAAACTGTTTTTT. Its protein is CASRVQGGDGEKLFF.

The chain recombines TRBV20-1 with TRBJ2-7; TRBD2 is a possible D gene (6 bases). CDR3 length equals 14 residues. Germline CDR1 DFQATT, CDR2 SNEGSKA (reference sequence). Trimming removed 1 base from V and 2 bases from J, with 12 bases in between. The CDR3 DNA follows: TGCAGTGCTAGAGGTGGGACTTTGCCCTACGAGCAGTACTTC. Translation: CSARGGTLPYEQYF.

This clonotype was counted only a few times. The chain carries TRBV6-2 or TRBV6-3 and TRBJ2-5, with D possibly matching TRBD2 (6 bases). Germline assignment: CDR1 MNHEY and CDR2 SVGEGT. CDR3 size: 13 residues. Trimming removed 7 bases at V and 5 bases at J, with 14 bases between. The CDR3 protein is CASKEPGVETQYF. The CDR3 nucleotides read TGTGCCAGCAAGGAACCGGGGGTCGAGACCCAGTACTTC.